A selection of T cell receptor beta chains follows, all from one sample in a study of blood T cell repertoires in COVID-19. Method: immunoSEQ multiplex PCR; TCRdb's copy keeps in-frame clones and lacks some. The data contain some 200,000 clones, approximately 90% of them singletons. Material: PBMCs or T cells enriched from blood (not recorded which). Receptors originate from a woman aged 25 to 45 who had recovered from COVID-19. Each CDR3 is given with its conserved first and last residue. Each record gives: J gene, D gene, V gene, clone size, CDR3 DNA, CDR3 protein. A D gene is named only where the DNA matches it firmly. Not every row has a clone size; where given, it reads once, few, many or a size class.

TRBJ2-7 TRBD1 TRBV11-3 many TGTGCCAGCAGCCCCAGGACAGGGGACGAGCAGTACTTC CASSPRTGDEQYF
TRBJ2-5 . TRBV13 . TGTGCCAGCAGCCCTCTAGCCCACAGAATTCAAGAGACCCAGTACTTC CASSPLAHRIQETQYF
TRBJ1-6 TRBD1 TRBV2 . TGTGCCAGCACAAGGGACAGGGATAATTCACCCCTCCACTTT CASTRDRDNSPLHF
TRBJ1-1 . TRBV7-3 once TGTGCCAGCAGCCCGACCGGGTCGAACACTGAAGCTTTCTTT CASSPTGSNTEAFF
TRBJ1-1 . TRBV12-5 . TGTGCTAGTGGTTTGAGGCAGATCCCGAGGAGGACTGAAGCTTTCTTT CASGLRQIPRRTEAFF
TRBJ1-1 TRBD1 TRBV30 . TGTGCCTGGAGCCCGACAGGGCTTGGAGCTTTCTTT CAWSPTGLGAFF
TRBJ2-7 TRBD1 TRBV6-6 . TGTGCCAGCACCGCGATCGATGGGGGACAGTACTACGAGCAGTACTTC CASTAIDGGQYYEQYF
TRBJ1-4 . TRBV7-6 . TGTGCCAGCAGCTTAGCGGGGCAGCTGAATGAAAAACTGTTTTTT CASSLAGQLNEKLFF
TRBJ1-2 . TRBV24-1 . TGTGCCACCAGTGATGAAGAGAACTATGGCTACACCTTC CATSDEENYGYTF
TRBJ2-7 . TRBV19 . TGTGCCAGTAGTACCCCGGGACACTACGAGCAGTACTTC CASSTPGHYEQYF
TRBJ2-7 TRBD2 TRBV4-2 . TGTGCCAGCAGCCAATCGCGGATTAGCGGGAGCTCCTACGAGCAGTACTTC CASSQSRISGSSYEQYF
TRBJ2-3 TRBD2 TRBV4-3 . TGCGCCAGCAGTTCCTCGTTAGCGGGAGCAACAGATACGCAGTATTTT CASSSSLAGATDTQYF
TRBJ2-1 . TRBV9 . TGTGCCAGCAGCCCCTTAGAGAGCTCCTACAATGAGCAGTTCTTC CASSPLESSYNEQFF
TRBJ2-1 . TRBV7-2 . TGTGCCAGCAGCTTAGGGGGTGACAGCCAAATCCAGTTCTTC CASSLGGDSQIQFF
TRBJ1-5 TRBD1 TRBV18 . TGTGCCAGCTCAACAGGGACAGAGGATCAGCCCCAGCATTTT CASSTGTEDQPQHF
TRBJ1-4 . TRBV29-1 . TGCAGCGTTGAAACGGGGAAGGCTAATGAAAAACTGTTTTTT CSVETGKANEKLFF
TRBJ1-2 . TRBV2 once TGTGCCAGCAAACTGGGCAGGGCCAATGCTAACTATGGCTACACCTTC CASKLGRANANYGYTF
TRBJ1-2 . TRBV5-4 . TGTGCCAGCAGCTTGCTCGACAGGAAACCCTATGTTGGCTACACCTTC CASSLLDRKPYVGYTF
TRBJ1-2 . TRBV27 . TGTGCCAGCAGTTTAGATAGTCGACAGAACTTCTATGGCTACACCTTC CASSLDSRQNFYGYTF
TRBJ1-5 TRBD1 TRBV5-1 . TGCGCCAGCAGCCCCGGGACAGGGAGACCCCAGCATTTT CASSPGTGRPQHF
TRBJ2-1 . TRBV10-3 . TGTGCCATTCGCGATAGCATGGGAGACAATGAGCAGTTCTTC CAIRDSMGDNEQFF
TRBJ1-2 . TRBV4-3 . TGCGCCAGCAGCCCGCGGACGGGGGGCTCATCCTACTATGGCTACACCTTC CASSPRTGGSSYYGYTF
TRBJ1-5 . TRBV5-5 . TGTGCCAGCAGCGGGACATTCCTATCCGGAAGCAATCAGCCCCAGCATTTT CASSGTFLSGSNQPQHF
TRBJ2-1 . TRBV4-2 . TGTGCCAGCAGCCAAGACTTCGACAATGAGCAGTTCTTC CASSQDFDNEQFF
TRBJ1-3 TRBD1 TRBV3-1/TRBV3-2 . TGTGCCAGCAGCCTGGGACAGAGTACTGGAAACACCATATATTTT CASSLGQSTGNTIYF
TRBJ1-1 . TRBV15 . TGTGCCACCAGCAGAGATCCCAACACAGGAGAAGCTTTCTTT CATSRDPNTGEAFF
TRBJ1-1 . TRBV29-1 . TGCAGCGTTGTTCCACAGAACACTGAAGCTTTCTTT CSVVPQNTEAFF
TRBJ2-3 . TRBV24-1 . TGTGCCACCAGTGTGGGGGCAACAGATACGCAGTATTTT CATSVGATDTQYF
TRBJ2-2 . TRBV27 . TGTGCCAGCAGTTTAGCGGGGACGAACACCGGGGAGCTGTTTTTT CASSLAGTNTGELFF
TRBJ1-3 . TRBV11-2 . TGTGCCAGCGGCCCCCTCGGGGCTGGAAACACCATATATTTT CASGPLGAGNTIYF
TRBJ1-5 . TRBV19 . TGTGCCAGTAGGGCGGGGCACTCATGGGGTCAGCCCCAGCATTTT CASRAGHSWGQPQHF
TRBJ2-7 . TRBV7-8 few TGTGCCAGCAGCTTAGGGGCCTACGTGACAGAGCAGTACTTC CASSLGAYVTEQYF
TRBJ1-4 . TRBV18 . TGTGCCAGCTCACCGGGACACAGAGAAAAACTGTTTTTT CASSPGHREKLFF
TRBJ2-5 . TRBV3-1/TRBV3-2 . TGTGCCAGCAGCCAAGGGCCCAGGCGCGAGACCCAGTACTTC CASSQGPRRETQYF
TRBJ1-6 . TRBV7-9 . TGTGCCAGCAGCTTGGTTAGGGGTAATTCACCCCTCCACTTT CASSLVRGNSPLHF
TRBJ1-1 . TRBV4-2 . TGTGCCAGCAGCCAAGATGTGAGGGGGGGATCTGAAGCTTTCTTT CASSQDVRGGSEAFF
TRBJ2-7 TRBD1 TRBV4-1 . TGCGCCAGCAGCCAAGCCCTGGGGACAGAGCATTACGAGCAGTACTTC CASSQALGTEHYEQYF
TRBJ2-7 . TRBV3-1/TRBV3-2 . TGTGCCAGCAGCTCCCGGGACACATCTTACGAGCAGTACTTC CASSSRDTSYEQYF
TRBJ1-1 . TRBV6-5 . TGTGCCAGCAGTCCGGACACCTCTGAAGCTTTCTTT CASSPDTSEAFF
TRBJ1-1 TRBD1 TRBV11-2 . TGTGCCAGCAGCTTAGTGGCAGGGGGCTGGTCTTTCTTT CASSLVAGGWSFF
TRBJ2-2 TRBD2 TRBV5-4 . TGTGCCAGCAGCTTCTCTAGCGGTTGGACCGGGGAGCTGTTTTTT CASSFSSGWTGELFF
TRBJ1-6 . TRBV5-1 . TGCGCCAGCAGCACCCAGGGTTCGGGTTCACCCCTCCACTTT CASSTQGSGSPLHF
TRBJ2-2 TRBD2 TRBV27 . TGTGCCAGCAGACTAGGCGGACTAGCAGCCCCCGGGGAGCTGTTTTTT CASRLGGLAAPGELFF
TRBJ2-1 . TRBV29-1 . TGCAGCGTTGGGGGGCAGAGACTTTACAATGAGCAGTTCTTC CSVGGQRLYNEQFF
TRBJ1-4 TRBD1 TRBV9 . TGTGCCAGCAGCGCTAGGACAGGGGAATCTGAAAAACTGTTTTTT CASSARTGESEKLFF